These 22 T cell receptor beta chains were all obtained from the same sample, sequenced in a study of Ad26.COV2.S vaccination and SARS-CoV-2 variants. Sequencing used immunoSEQ multiplex PCR; TCRdb keeps in-frame clones, though not all of them. The sample has 300,000 to 350,000 clones, almost 90% seen once; the top ten hold around 5.5%. Treatment: approximately 18 received Ad26.COV2.S at low or high dose, single or two shots; 5 received placebo; per-sample allocation not given. Sample collection was performed on day 63 after the first vaccine or placebo injection. Sequencing used peripheral blood, obtained in a trial of Ad26.COV2.S vaccine versus placebo. These receptors came from a person aged 18-60 years who received the Ad26.COV2.S COVID-19 vaccine or a placebo.

The chain uses TRBV2 and TRBJ2-3; 12 bases fit TRBD2. The CDR3 sequence is 15 residues long. Germline CDR1 reads SNHLY; CDR2 reads FYNNEI. The V and J ends lost 6 bases and 5 bases, in that order; junction bases with no gene match: 6. The CDR3 region has the DNA TGTGCCAGCAGCCCGCGGACTAGCGGGAAAGATACGCAGTATTTT. It codes for CASSPRTSGKDTQYF.

The V and J genes are TRBV5-1 and TRBJ2-1; no reliable D call. The germline CDR1 and CDR2 sequences are SGHRS and YFSETQ. V lost 0 bases, J lost 5 bases, and 18 bases lay in between. This CDR3 region has 17 residues. CDR3 region: CASSLGPQARNNNEQFF. As DNA, the CDR3 is TGCGCCAGCAGCTTGGGCCCACAAGCGCGGAATAACAATGAGCAGTTCTTC.

The chain combines TRBV27 with TRBJ1-1; D is possibly TRBD1 (5 bases). The V gene lost 3 bases and the J gene lost 4 bases, with 9 bases spanning the gap. Germline V gene data show CDR1 as MNHEY and CDR2 as SMNVEV (reference sequence). CDR3 length: 13 residues. In DNA, the CDR3 is TGTGCCAGCAGTTTCTCAGGGATCACTGAAGCTTTCTTT. It yields the protein CASSFSGITEAFF.

The chain couples TRBV10-2 to TRBJ1-3; tentatively, D is TRBD1 (6 bases). The CDR3 covers 15 residues. V was clipped by 7 bases and J by 2 bases, with 15 bases between them. Germline loops: CDR1 WSHSY, CDR2 SAAADI. CDR3 DNA: TGCGCCAGCACCGGAGGGGGGCTCACTGGAAACACCATATATTTT. Translation: CASTGGGLTGNTIYF.

This chain joins TRBV13 and TRBJ1-1, with 8 bases that match TRBD1. CDR3 length equals 15 residues. CDR1 is PRHDT, CDR2 FYEKMQ, per germline (reference sequence). J gave up 5 bases and V 4 bases, and 9 bases lay outside the gene matches. The CDR3 DNA follows: TGTGCCAGCAGCTCTCCTGGGACAGGTCGGACTGAAGCTTTCTTT. This sequence encodes CASSSPGTGRTEAFF.

The rearrangement joins TRBV7-2 to TRBJ2-5; 9 bases align to TRBD2. Germline V gives CDR1 SGHTA, CDR2 FQGNSA. The CDR3 runs to 17 residues. V gave up 1 base and J gave up 2 bases; unmatched junction bases: 8. The CDR3 bases are TGTGCCAGCAGCTTAGTGGCGGGAGGGCCGCGTCAAGAGACCCAGTACTTC. Translated, it gives CASSLVAGGPRQETQYF.

The rearrangement joins TRBV12-3 or TRBV12-4 to TRBJ1-4; D gene ambiguous. This CDR3 comprises 12 residues. V was clipped by 3 bases and J by 8 bases, with 7 bases between them. CDR3: CASSFSVEKLFF. Here the CDR3 DNA reads TGTGCCAGCAGTTTTTCGGTAGAAAAACTGTTTTTT.

The V gene is TRBV19, the J gene TRBJ2-5; 7 bases are shared with TRBD1. This CDR3 comprises 14 residues. The germline gives CDR1 LNHDA, CDR2 SQIVND (reference sequence). The V segment lost 5 bases and the J segment 7 bases; nucleotides outside the gene matches: 10. CDR3 region: CASSRSGGSWTQYF. CDR3 nucleotides: TGTGCCAGTAGTCGCTCAGGGGGTTCGTGGACCCAGTACTTC. Filled out from reference TRBV19 and TRBJ2-5, the complete variable domain reads DGGITQSPKYLFRKEGQNVTLSCEQNLNHDAMYWYRQDPGQGLRLIYYSQIVNDFQKGDIAEGYSVSREKKESFPLTVTSAQKNPTAFYLCASSRSGGSWTQYFGPGTRLLVL.

The gene calls are TRBV9 and TRBJ2-1; TRBD2 matches at 14 bases. Germline V CDR1 and CDR2: SGDLS, YYNGEE. The CDR3 is 19 amino acids. V lost 3 bases to trimming and J lost 0 bases; unmatched junction nucleotides: 8. The CDR3 reads CASSASGLAGGSSYNEQFF. CDR3 DNA sequence: TGTGCCAGCAGCGCGAGCGGACTAGCGGGGGGATCCTCCTACAATGAGCAGTTCTTC.

To note about this clone: The conserved phenylalanine or tryptophan normally closing the CDR3 is absent here, so this likely arose from a read error. The limits of the CDR3 on the DNA are not certain, so only TCRdb's listed CDR3 is given. The chain combines TRBV9 with TRBJ1-2. Counting both end residues, the CDR3 totals 13 amino acids. The germline V gene encodes CDR1 SGDLS and CDR2 YYNGEE. The CDR3 spells CASSVAEASAKLY.

This clone was seen a handful of times. The CDR3 DNA sequence: TGTGCTAGTGTGGGACAGGTTAATGAAAAACTGTTTTTT. Protein product: CASVGQVNEKLFF. The V call is TRBV12-5, the J call TRBJ1-4, with 8 positions matching TRBD1. Germline loops: CDR1 LGHNT, CDR2 FRNRAP. Trimming cost V 7 bases and J 4 bases; bases outside gene matches: 2. The CDR3 covers 13 residues.

The gene calls are TRBV11-2 and TRBJ1-4; TRBD1 is a possible D gene (6 bases). The ends were cut back, 8 bases at V and 7 bases at J, with 11 bases in the middle. In germline, CDR1 is SGHAT, CDR2 FQNNGV. The CDR3 consists of 12 residues. The CDR3 reads CASSATGEKLFF. The CDR3 DNA sequence: TGTGCCAGCTCGGCGACAGGTGAAAAACTGTTTTTT.

Worth noting for this clone: At one boundary the junction diverges from the germline segment, which might be a read error. The chain employs TRBV28 and TRBJ1-3, with 8 bases aligning to TRBD1. This CDR3 comprises 12 residues. Germline V gives CDR1 MDHEN, CDR2 SYDVKM. The CDR3 sequence is CASSPSTGALSF. CDR3 in DNA: TGTGCCAGCAGTCCATCGACAGGGGCCCTATCCTTT. Variable domain in full (rest from reference TRBV28 and TRBJ1-3): DVKVTQSSRYLVKRTGEKVFLECVQDMDHENMFWYRQDPGLGLRLIYFSYDVKMKEKGDIPEGYSVSREKKERFSLILESASTNQTSMYLCASSPSTGALSFGEGSWLTVV.

The rearrangement joins TRBV7-8 to TRBJ2-5; TRBD2 is a possible D gene (7 bases). V lost 4 bases and J 5 bases, leaving 26 bases between the germline ends. The CDR3 runs 18 residues. From germline, CDR1 is SGHVS and CDR2 FQNEAQ. The CDR3 sequence is CASSSPGRDSKRGETQYF. CDR3 DNA sequence: TGTGCCAGCAGCTCCCCTGGGAGGGACTCCAAAAGGGGGGAGACCCAGTACTTC.

The chain recombines TRBV6-6 with TRBJ2-3, with 9 bases matching TRBD1. V shed 6 bases, J shed 4 bases, and the junction held 5 bases outside the gene matches. This CDR3 region has 14 residues. Germline CDR1 is MNHNY and CDR2 is SVGAGI (reference sequence). The CDR3 here is CASREDRGADTQYF. The CDR3 coding sequence is TGTGCCAGCAGAGAGGACAGGGGTGCAGATACGCAGTATTTT.

The chain links TRBV28 to TRBJ1-2, with D perhaps TRBD1 (5 bases). Germline V CDR1 and CDR2: MDHEN, SYDVKM. This CDR3 comprises 14 residues. Trimming took off 4 bases at V and 0 bases at J, with 9 bases between the two ends. The CDR3 coding sequence is TGTGCCAGCAGTTCCAGGGATCCTAACTATGGCTACACCTTC. Translating gives CASSSRDPNYGYTF.

V gene TRBV4-3 combines with J gene TRBJ2-3; 12 bases agree with TRBD2. The CDR3 contains 19 residues. From germline, CDR1 is LGHNA and CDR2 YSLEER. Trimming took 0 bases from V and 4 from J; bases not matched to a gene: 11. In DNA, the CDR3 is TGCGCCAGCAGCCAAGAGTTAGGGCTAGCGGGGGGGCGGGCAGATACGCAGTATTTT. Residues: CASSQELGLAGGRADTQYF.

V gene TRBV5-6 combines with J gene TRBJ1-5; D is perhaps TRBD1 (5 bases). Germline V CDR1 and CDR2: SGHDT, YYEEEE. V lost 0 bases to trimming and J lost 7 bases, with 11 bases between them. The CDR3 loop spans 14 amino acids. The chain's CDR3 is CASSLAGGMQPQHF. CDR3 DNA: TGTGCCAGCAGCTTGGCTGGGGGGATGCAGCCCCAGCATTTT.

The genes are TRBV10-3 and TRBJ2-2; 14 bases align to TRBD2. Germline trimming cut 11 bases from V and 6 bases from J; bases unmatched to any gene: 14. The CDR3 is 17 amino acids. Germline V lookup: CDR1 ENHRY, CDR2 SYGVKD. CDR3 in DNA: TGTGCCTCATTGGCGGCAGAGGGACTAGCGGGGGCCGGGGAGCTGTTTTTT. It is translated as CASLAAEGLAGAGELFF.

The CDR3 here is CASSLWGDYDNYGYTF. CDR3 sequence (DNA): TGTGCCAGCAGCTTATGGGGGGACTACGATAACTATGGCTACACCTTC. The rearrangement links TRBV7-2 to TRBJ1-2, with a possible D match to TRBD1 (5 bases). Germline-derived CDR1 and CDR2 are SGHTA and FQGNSA. Trimming left V 2 bases short and J 1 base short, with 14 bases between. This CDR3 has 16 amino acids.

This clone showed up just once. The chain joins TRBV29-1 to TRBJ2-3; D possibly corresponds to TRBD2 (6 bases). Trimming cost V 4 bases and J 1 base, with 12 bases left between them. This CDR3 has 14 residues. The germline V gene encodes CDR1 SQVTM and CDR2 ANQGSEA. The CDR3 is CSVGRSGGTDTQYF. In DNA, the CDR3 is TGCAGCGTTGGCAGATCGGGGGGCACAGATACGCAGTATTTT.

J is TRBJ1-1 and V is TRBV29-1, with D possibly TRBD1 on 6 matching bases. CDR1 is SQVTM, CDR2 ANQGSEA, per germline. The V end lost 2 bases, the J end lost 1 base, and 14 bases lay between the germline ends. The CDR3 runs 15 residues. CDR3 in amino acids: CSVEPWEGGNTEAFF. Written as DNA, the CDR3 is TGCAGCGTTGAACCCTGGGAGGGGGGGAACACTGAAGCTTTCTTT.